This T cell receptor beta chain was recorded in a study of OX40 agonist ivuxolimab in advanced cancers. Notes on this clone: The antigen is undetermined.

General study results and limits: On average, CD8+ T cells had more expanded clones than CD4+.

Method: immunoSEQ multiplex PCR; TCRdb's copy keeps in-frame clones and lacks some. The table shows around 70,000 clones, with over 80% occurring only once. Trimming stripped 4 bases from V and 5 bases from J, with 9 bases between. CDR1 and CDR2 (germline): MNHNY, SVGAGI (reference sequence). The CDR3 loop spans 13 amino acids. The sequences come from CD4+ or CD8+ T cells sorted from blood, collected in a trial of the OX40 agonist ivuxolimab. The chain recombines TRBV6-6 with TRBJ2-4, with D possibly being TRBD1 (6 bases). This clonotype was sampled from an adult with an advanced solid tumor such as melanoma, head and neck, liver or kidney cancer. In DNA, the CDR3 is TGTGCCAGCAGTTCAGGGGTCGAAAACATTCAGTACTTC. It codes for CASSSGVENIQYF.